The 4 T cell receptor beta chains below were found in one sample sequenced in a study of blood T cell repertoires in COVID-19. Repertoires were generated with immunoSEQ multiplex PCR, while TCRdb's copy carries only in-frame clones and drops some. The sample contains under 250,000 clones, 85% of which appear only once. Sequenced sample: PBMCs or T cells enriched from blood (not recorded which). The receptors were gathered from a woman in her 50s with acute COVID-19.

The chain carries TRBV28 and TRBJ2-5; 9 bases map to TRBD1. Per germline, CDR1 MDHEN and CDR2 SYDVKM. The CDR3 is 16 residues long. J gave up 5 bases and V 4 bases, and 11 bases lay outside the gene matches. The CDR3 nucleotides read TGTGCCAGCAGTTACAGGACAGGGGCGAATTCGGAGACCCAGTACTTC. Encoded protein: CASSYRTGANSETQYF.

This sequence joins TRBV7-9 and TRBJ1-1; 7 bases match TRBD1. Unmatched junction bases numbered 12, after V lost 5 bases and J lost 6 bases. The CDR3 spans 15 residues. Per the germline V gene, CDR1 is SEHNR and CDR2 is FQNEAQ (reference sequence). DNA of the CDR3: TGTGCCAGCAGCAGTCCGGGACAGCCAGTCGCTGAAGCTTTCTTT. As protein: CASSSPGQPVAEAFF.

V usage is TRBV29-1 and J usage is TRBJ1-1; 8 bases map to TRBD1. V dropped 8 bases and J dropped 1; count of bases not matched to a gene: 6. This CDR3 has 13 amino acids. Germline V gene lookup returns CDR1 SQVTM and CDR2 ANQGSEA. Here the CDR3 DNA reads TGCAGCACACGGACAGGGTCGAACACTGAAGCTTTCTTT. Amino acid sequence: CSTRTGSNTEAFF.

V is TRBV30 and J is TRBJ2-1, with D unresolved. The CDR3 contains 15 residues. Trimming cost V 0 bases and J 9 bases, with 18 bases left between them. The germline V gene has CDR1 GTSNPN and CDR2 SVGIG (reference sequence). The CDR3, as DNA: TGTGCCTGGAGTGTACTTCGGGTCGCGTTTGGTGAGCAGTTCTTC. It codes for CAWSVLRVAFGEQFF.